The entry that follows covers one T cell receptor beta chain sequence. Generated by immunoSEQ multiplex PCR, the TCRdb table keeps only in-frame clones and is missing some. The sample consists of around 97,000 clones, roughly 95% of them appearing once. J lost 7 bases, V lost 0 bases, and 3 bases had no gene match. Germline loops: CDR1 SGHTA, CDR2 FQGNSA. The CDR3 consists of 15 residues. The data derive from a study of technical replicates of blood from a few donors. The material sequenced was T cells isolated from PBMCs. This sequence originates from a human donor in good health. The chain recombines TRBV7-2 with TRBJ2-1; 10 positions match TRBD2. The CDR3 DNA reads TGTGCCAGCAGCTTAGCTAGCGGGAGGTTGAATGAGCAGTTCTTC. The encoded protein is CASSLASGRLNEQFF.